This T cell receptor (beta chain) was sequenced for a study of cytomegalovirus exposure and HLA in healthy donors. Details on this clone: The antigen remains undetermined.

Germline V CDR1 and CDR2: SGHNT, YYREEE (reference sequence). The V segment lost 4 bases and the J segment 7 bases; nucleotides outside the gene matches: 10. The CDR3 totals 17 residues. Findings and limits, study-wide: Over 150 TCR beta chains were listed as cytomegalovirus-associated. TCR beta sequences reportedly predicted most subjects' HLA-A and HLA-B alleles accurately. Later on, an analysis tied 15,000 to 20,000 TCR beta sequences to HLA alleles at 0.05 false discovery rate. Within the data, a cluster of highly shared sequence variants was likely a sequencing artifact.

Researchers ran the PCR with 60 Vbeta and 13 Jbeta primers. Clones were read by immunoSEQ multiplex PCR, and TCRdb kept only the in-frame ones, dropping some. The sample records around 100,000 clones, 75% being singletons. The sequenced sample was PBMCs. This TCR was sampled from a man over 45 in good health and CMV-seronegative. The V and J genes are TRBV5-4 and TRBJ2-1; TRBD2 agrees at 14 bases. The CDR3, as DNA: TGTGCCAGCAGCCTCGCCCCGGGACTAGCGGGGGAAAATGAGCAGTTCTTC. This translates into CASSLAPGLAGENEQFF.